These 24 T cell receptor beta chains originate from one sample sequenced in a study of T cell repertoires in cytomegalovirus infection. MiXCR, applied by TCRdb to the reads, yields one record per CDR3 protein. This sample yields more than 650,000 distinct CDR3 sequences, of which 35% to 40% are seen a single time; around 2.6% belongs to the top ten. Source material: PBMCs. The source of these receptors is a human donor in good health (CMV status not recorded). Some clones in this sample may be carry-over from other donors' samples.

As concerns this clonotype: Because the CDR3 is missing its conserved closing phenylalanine or tryptophan, this is likely a read error. The rearrangement uses TRBV4-1 and TRBJ1-2; TRBD1 might be the D (5 bases). Germline V gives CDR1 MGHRA, CDR2 YSYEKL. The CDR3 has 17 residues. The germline V and J ends were trimmed by 2 bases and 5 bases, with 21 bases remaining between them. The CDR3 sequence is CASSQTPSGTEVYGYTL. The CDR3 DNA sequence: TGCGCCAGCAGCCAAACCCCCTCCGGGACCGAAGTTTATGGCTACACCTTA.

The J gene is TRBJ1-2, the V gene TRBV2, with D unclear. Looked up from germline, CDR1 is SNHLY and CDR2 is FYNNEI. The V gene lost 3 bases and the J gene lost 3 bases, with 11 bases spanning the gap. The CDR3 contains 14 residues. The CDR3: CASSETGSDYGYTF. The CDR3 DNA reads as TGTGCCAGCAGTGAGACCGGGAGCGACTATGGCTACACCTTC.

As concerns this clonotype: The junction departs from germline at one end; a sequencing error may be responsible. The rearrangement joins TRBV19 to TRBJ1-5; D ambiguous. Germline assignment: CDR1 LNHDA and CDR2 SQIVND (reference sequence). The CDR3 has 14 residues. The CDR3 DNA is TGTGCCCGTAGTGTTGGTAATAGCAATCAGCCCCAGCATTTT. Protein product: CARSVGNSNQPQHF.

The sample holds a few counts of this clonotype. The chain employs TRBV6-1 and TRBJ2-3; D is perhaps TRBD2 (5 bases). V was cut by 2 bases and J by 3 bases, with 12 bases left in between. The CDR3 has 15 residues. Looked up from germline, CDR1 is MNHNS and CDR2 is SASEGT. The CDR3 nucleotides read TGTGCCAGCAGTGAAATCGGGGTATGGACAGATACGCAGTATTTT. Its translation is CASSEIGVWTDTQYF.

Remarks on this clonotype: The junction differs from germline at one of its ends, possibly a read error. CDR3 sequence: CDSRASGRVVNEQFF. The CDR3 nucleotides read TGTGACAGCAGGGCTAGCGGGAGAGTCGTAAATGAGCAGTTCTTC. The rearrangement links TRBV7-8 to TRBJ2-1; 10 bases match TRBD2. The CDR3 length is 15 residues. CDR1 and CDR2 from the germline V gene are SGHVS and FQNEAQ.

This clonotype was found a few times. V gene TRBV7-2 combines with J gene TRBJ2-1, with D perhaps TRBD2 (5 bases). The length of the CDR3 is 13 residues. Germline V gene lookup returns CDR1 SGHTA and CDR2 FQGNSA. V lost 5 bases and J lost 5, with 10 bases in between. The CDR3 DNA follows: TGTGCCAGCAGCCGCTGGACTGACAATGAGCAGTTCTTC. Encoded protein: CASSRWTDNEQFF.

This clonotype was seen only a few times. The chain recombines TRBV6-1 with TRBJ1-2, with no clear D. Trimming cost V 3 bases and J 0 bases, with 14 bases left between them. Germline CDR1 and CDR2: MNHNS and SASEGT. The CDR3 contains 16 residues. The CDR3 DNA sequence: TGTGCCAGCAGTGAGGAAGTTCTGTTAGCTAACTATGGCTACACCTTC. Translating it yields CASSEEVLLANYGYTF.

The chain uses TRBV18 and TRBJ1-5, with a tentative D call TRBD1 (5 bases). Germline V gene lookup returns CDR1 KGHSH and CDR2 LQKENI. V was trimmed by 2 bases and J by 7 bases, leaving 12 bases between them. There are 14 residues in the CDR3. CDR3: CASSPGGSGQPQHF. CDR3 bases: TGTGCCAGCTCACCAGGGGGGTCTGGACAGCCCCAGCATTTT.

Concerning this clonotype itself: At one end, the junction sequence differs from germline, possibly due to a read error. J is TRBJ2-3 and V is TRBV28; D may be TRBD1 or TRBD2 (5 bases each). The germline V gene has CDR1 MDHEN and CDR2 SYDVKM. CDR3 length: 17 amino acids. Written as DNA, the CDR3 is TGTGCCAGCAGTTCTCTACGGGACGGGCTGCGCACAGATACGCCGTCTTTT. Its translation is CASSSLRDGLRTDTPSF.

Comments on this clonotype: Given the absence of the conserved phenylalanine or tryptophan at the CDR3 end, a read error is likely. The chain couples TRBV6-6 to TRBJ1-4, with 10 bases identical to TRBD1. Trimming took 6 bases from V and 6 from J; bases not matched to a gene: 4. The CDR3 has 14 amino acids. Germline assignment: CDR1 MNHNY and CDR2 SVGAGI (reference sequence). CDR3 DNA sequence: TGTGCCAGCAGATTGACAGGGGGCGATGAAAAACTGTTTTTG. Translated: CASRLTGGDEKLFL.

V and J are TRBV12-3 or TRBV12-4 and TRBJ2-7; D possibly corresponds to TRBD1 (6 bases). Trimming stripped 6 bases from V and 2 bases from J, with 11 bases between. The CDR3 is 13 residues long. For the CDR3, the DNA is TGTGCCAGCAGCGCCGAGGGGGCCTACGAGCAGTACTTC. It codes for CASSAEGAYEQYF.

The rearrangement uses TRBV28 and TRBJ1-3; no clear D. This CDR3 is 15 amino acids long. With 3 bases removed from V and 2 bases from J, the gap between germline ends came to 11 bases. Germline values: CDR1 MDHEN, CDR2 SYDVKM. The DNA of the CDR3 is TGTGCCAGCAGTTTCGGTGAACTCCCTGGAAACACCATATATTTT. It is translated as CASSFGELPGNTIYF.

As to this clonotype: Compared with germline, one end of the junction differs, possibly owing to a read error. The rearrangement links TRBV19 to TRBJ1-5; 9 bases agree with TRBD1. Germline lookup yields CDR1 LNHDA and CDR2 SQIVND (reference sequence). The CDR3 contains 14 residues. The CDR3 region is CASRSDRGVQPHHF. The CDR3 nucleotides read TGTGCCAGTAGATCTGACAGGGGGGTCCAGCCCCATCATTTT.

This clonotype was observed a few times. The chain carries TRBV28 and TRBJ1-2; 9 nucleotides agree with TRBD1. Unmatched junction bases numbered 10, after V lost 5 bases and J lost 3 bases. Per germline, CDR1 MDHEN and CDR2 SYDVKM. The CDR3 is made up of 16 amino acids. The CDR3 DNA reads TGTGCCAGCAGTGCCCCTTTAGGGACAGGGCACTATGGCTACACCTTC. Its protein product is CASSAPLGTGHYGYTF.

Only a few counts were recorded for this clonotype. V gene TRBV6-1 combines with J gene TRBJ2-1; TRBD2 matches at 9 bases. Germline CDR1 and CDR2: MNHNS and SASEGT. The CDR3 is 15 residues long. The V segment lost 3 bases and the J segment 7 bases; nucleotides outside the gene matches: 7. The CDR3 nucleotides are TGTGCCAGCAGTGATATTAGCGGGAGTGGGAATGAGCAGTTCTTC. Amino acid sequence: CASSDISGSGNEQFF.

There are many counts of this clonotype. This chain connects TRBV7-8 to TRBJ2-2; D is perhaps TRBD1 (5 bases). V lost 6 bases to trimming and J lost 0 bases, with 14 bases between them. There are 16 residues in the CDR3. Germline values: CDR1 SGHVS, CDR2 FQNEAQ. The DNA of the CDR3 is TGTGCCAGCAGTAGTCCGGACAAAGCGAACACCGGGGAGCTGTTTTTT. Translation: CASSSPDKANTGELFF.

The chain carries TRBV7-9 and TRBJ2-7; D uncertain. This CDR3 is 15 amino acids long. Germline-derived CDR1 and CDR2 are SEHNR and FQNEAQ (reference sequence). V lost 5 bases and J lost 2, with 16 bases in between. The CDR3 region is CASSALKGRTYEQYF. CDR3 nucleotide sequence: TGTGCCAGCAGCGCTTTAAAGGGCAGAACCTACGAGCAGTACTTC.

In this sample, this clonotype turned up once. V is TRBV2 and J is TRBJ1-1; D unclear. This CDR3 comprises 14 residues. Per the germline V gene, CDR1 is SNHLY and CDR2 is FYNNEI. V lost 6 bases, J lost 0 bases, and 11 bases lay in between. The CDR3, as DNA: TGTGCCAGCAGCTCGTGGAGGATGAACACTGAAGCTTTCTTT. This codes for CASSSWRMNTEAFF.

This clonotype occurred many times. An end of the junction differs from the germline gene, which may be a read error. This chain connects TRBV5-1 to TRBJ1-1; D is perhaps TRBD1 (6 bases). The CDR3 has 14 residues. The V gene's germline CDR1 is SGHRS and CDR2 YFSETQ. The CDR3: CASSLEGGGTEAFF. The CDR3 DNA reads as TGTGCCAGCAGCTTAGAGGGAGGGGGGACTGAAGCTTTCTTT. Looking up the rest from reference TRBV5-1 and TRBJ1-1 gives the full variable domain: KAGVTQTPRYLIKTRGQQVTLSCSPISGHRSVSWYQQTPGQGLQFLFEYFSETQRNKGNFPGRFSGRQFSNSRSEMNVSTLELGDSALYLCASSLEGGGTEAFFGQGTRLTVV.

The V call is TRBV19, the J call TRBJ2-7, with TRBD1 identical over 10 bases. Germline CDR1 reads LNHDA; CDR2 reads SQIVND (reference sequence). This CDR3 comprises 17 residues. V trimming: 11 bases; J trimming: 2 bases; junction bases outside the gene matches: 18. DNA of the CDR3: TGTGCCCCCCCGGGGACAGGGGCGGCGGAGCTTACCTACGAGCAGTACTTC. It specifies CAPPGTGAAELTYEQYF.

The J gene is TRBJ2-5, the V gene TRBV5-1; D is ambiguous. The germline gives CDR1 SGHRS, CDR2 YFSETQ. The CDR3 totals 15 residues. V shed 0 bases and J shed 5 bases, with 14 bases lying between them. As DNA, the CDR3 is TGCGCCAGCAGCTTGGGGGCGGCCGGTGGGGAGACCCAGTACTTC. This gives the protein CASSLGAAGGETQYF.

This clonotype has just a few counts. The chain employs TRBV19 and TRBJ2-7, with a tentative D call TRBD1 (5 bases). The CDR3 extends over 12 amino acids. The germline gives CDR1 LNHDA, CDR2 SQIVND (reference sequence). The ends were cut back, 5 bases at V and 6 bases at J, with 11 bases in the middle. CDR3 sequence (DNA): TGTGCCAGTAGTGTCACAGGAGCCGAGCAGTACTTC. Translation gives CASSVTGAEQYF.

As for this clonotype: With a much larger clone just one base away, this may be a read error. V is TRBV7-2 and J is TRBJ1-2; 7 bases fit TRBD1. Losses at the gene ends were 5 bases for V and 8 bases for J; bases not matched to a gene: 8. CDR3 length equals 13 residues. Germline V lookup: CDR1 SGHTA, CDR2 FQGNSA. The CDR3 loop is CASSIRTGWGYTF. CDR3 in DNA: TGTGCCAGCAGCATCCGGACAGGTTGGGGCTACACCTTC.

Regarding this clonotype: An end of the junction does not agree with germline; a read error may underlie this. V usage is TRBV5-6 and J usage is TRBJ2-7; D uncertain. There are 12 residues in the CDR3. CDR1 is SGHDT and CDR2 is YYEEEE in the germline V gene. CDR3 bases: TGTGCCAGCAGCGCTGACTCCCACGAGCAGTACTTC. Translating gives CASSADSHEQYF.